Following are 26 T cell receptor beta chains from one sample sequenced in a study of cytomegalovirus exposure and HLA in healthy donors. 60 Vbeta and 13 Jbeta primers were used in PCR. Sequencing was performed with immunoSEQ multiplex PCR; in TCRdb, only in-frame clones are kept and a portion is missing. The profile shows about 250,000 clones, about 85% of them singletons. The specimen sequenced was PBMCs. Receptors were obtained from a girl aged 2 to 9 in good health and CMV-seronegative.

CDR3 residues: CASSYSTTGGGTQYF. In DNA, the CDR3 is TGTGCCAGCAGTTACTCCACAACGGGGGGTGGTACGCAGTATTTT. This chain joins TRBV6-5 and TRBJ2-3; 7 positions agree with TRBD2. The CDR3 runs to 15 residues. Germline V gene sequence: CDR1 MNHEY, CDR2 SVGAGI. With V trimmed by 0 bases and J by 8 bases, 8 bases remained unmatched.

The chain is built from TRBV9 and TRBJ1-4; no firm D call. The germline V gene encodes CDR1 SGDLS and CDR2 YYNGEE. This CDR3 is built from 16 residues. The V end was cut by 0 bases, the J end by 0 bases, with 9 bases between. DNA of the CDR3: TGTGCCAGCAGCGTAGCTGCCCAGGCAACTAATGAAAAACTGTTTTTT. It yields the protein CASSVAAQATNEKLFF.

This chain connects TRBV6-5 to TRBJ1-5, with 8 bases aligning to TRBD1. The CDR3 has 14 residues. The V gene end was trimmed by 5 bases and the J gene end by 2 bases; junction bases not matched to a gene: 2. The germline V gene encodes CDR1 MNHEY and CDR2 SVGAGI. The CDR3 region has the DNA TGTGCCAGCAGTCAGGGGGCTGGCAATCAGCCCCAGCATTTT. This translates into CASSQGAGNQPQHF.

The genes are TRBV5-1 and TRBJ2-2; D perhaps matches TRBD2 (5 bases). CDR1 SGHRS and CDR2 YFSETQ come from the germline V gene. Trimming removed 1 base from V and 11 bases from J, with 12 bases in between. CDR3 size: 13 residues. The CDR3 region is CASSLRGRGELFF. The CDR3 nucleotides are TGCGCCAGCAGCTTGCGGGGTAGAGGAGAGCTGTTTTTT.

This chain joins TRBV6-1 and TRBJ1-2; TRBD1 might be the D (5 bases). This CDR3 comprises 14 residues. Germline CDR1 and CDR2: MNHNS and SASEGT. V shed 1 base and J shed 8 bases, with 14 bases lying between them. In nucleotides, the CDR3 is TGTGCCAGCAGTGAAGGGCGGGGGGTTCGGGGCTACACCTTC. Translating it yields CASSEGRGVRGYTF.

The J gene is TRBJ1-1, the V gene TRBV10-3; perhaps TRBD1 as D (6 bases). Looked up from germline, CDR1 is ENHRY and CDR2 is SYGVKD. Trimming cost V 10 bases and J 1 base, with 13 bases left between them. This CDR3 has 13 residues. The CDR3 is CASMMTGNTEAFF. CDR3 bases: TGTGCCAGCATGATGACAGGGAACACTGAAGCTTTCTTT.

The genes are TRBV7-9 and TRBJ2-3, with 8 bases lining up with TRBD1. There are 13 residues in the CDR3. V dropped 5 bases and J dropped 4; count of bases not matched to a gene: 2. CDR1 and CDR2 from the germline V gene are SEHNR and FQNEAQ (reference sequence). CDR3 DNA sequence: TGTGCCAGCAGCCAACAGGGGGCAGATACGCAGTATTTT. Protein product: CASSQQGADTQYF. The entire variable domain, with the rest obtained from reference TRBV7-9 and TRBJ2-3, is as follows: DTGVSQNPRHKITKRGQNVTFRCDPISEHNRLYWYRQTLGQGPEFLTYFQNEAQLEKSRLLSDRFSAERPKGSFSTLEIQRTEQGDSAMYLCASSQQGADTQYFGPGTRLTVL.

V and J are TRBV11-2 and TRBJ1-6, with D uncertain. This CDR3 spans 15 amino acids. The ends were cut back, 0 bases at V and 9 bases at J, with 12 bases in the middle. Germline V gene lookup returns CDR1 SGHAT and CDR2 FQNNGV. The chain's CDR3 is CASSLEEGWSSPLHF. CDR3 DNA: TGTGCCAGCAGCTTAGAAGAGGGCTGGAGTTCACCCCTCCACTTT.

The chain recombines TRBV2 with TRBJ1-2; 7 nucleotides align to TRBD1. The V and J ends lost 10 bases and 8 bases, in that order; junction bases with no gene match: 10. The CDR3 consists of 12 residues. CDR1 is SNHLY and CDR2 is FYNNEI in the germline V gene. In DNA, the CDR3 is TGTGCCATTTCCGACAGGGTTCGAGGCTACACCTTC. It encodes CAISDRVRGYTF.

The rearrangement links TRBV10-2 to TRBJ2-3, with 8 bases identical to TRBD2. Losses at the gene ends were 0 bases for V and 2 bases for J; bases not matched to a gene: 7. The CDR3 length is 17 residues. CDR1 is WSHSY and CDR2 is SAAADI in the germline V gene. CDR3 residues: CASSESRGGGTTDTQYF. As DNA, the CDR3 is TGCGCCAGCAGTGAGTCTAGGGGCGGGGGGACCACAGATACGCAGTATTTT.

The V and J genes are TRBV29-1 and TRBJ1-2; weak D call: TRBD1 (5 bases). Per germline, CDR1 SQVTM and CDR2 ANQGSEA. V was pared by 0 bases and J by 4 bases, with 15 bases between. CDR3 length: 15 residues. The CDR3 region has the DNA TGCAGCGTTGAAGATGGGGTAGCAAGGGGCTATGGCTACACCTTC. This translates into CSVEDGVARGYGYTF.

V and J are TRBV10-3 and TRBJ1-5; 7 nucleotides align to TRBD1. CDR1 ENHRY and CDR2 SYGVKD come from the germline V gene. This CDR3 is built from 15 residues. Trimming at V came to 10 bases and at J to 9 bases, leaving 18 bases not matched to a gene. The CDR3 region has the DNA TGTGCCACGGCTATGGGACAGTCTTACGATTGGCCCCAGCATTTT. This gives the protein CATAMGQSYDWPQHF.

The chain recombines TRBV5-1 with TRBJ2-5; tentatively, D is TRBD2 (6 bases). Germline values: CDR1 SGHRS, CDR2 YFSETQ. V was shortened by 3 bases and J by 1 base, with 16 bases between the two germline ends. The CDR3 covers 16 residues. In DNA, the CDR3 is TGCGCCAGCAGCTCTGGACTTCGGGGGACCCAAGAGACCCAGTACTTC. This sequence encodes CASSSGLRGTQETQYF. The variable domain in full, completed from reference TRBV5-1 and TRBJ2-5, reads KAGVTQTPRYLIKTRGQQVTLSCSPISGHRSVSWYQQTPGQGLQFLFEYFSETQRNKGNFPGRFSGRQFSNSRSEMNVSTLELGDSALYLCASSSGLRGTQETQYFGPGTRLLVL.

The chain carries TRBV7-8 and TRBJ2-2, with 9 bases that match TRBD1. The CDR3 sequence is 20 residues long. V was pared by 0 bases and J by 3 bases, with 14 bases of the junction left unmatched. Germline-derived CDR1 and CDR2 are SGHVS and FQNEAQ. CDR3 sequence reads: CASSLANMGQGPPDTGELFF. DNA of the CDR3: TGTGCCAGCAGCTTAGCAAATATGGGACAGGGCCCGCCGGACACCGGGGAGCTGTTTTTT.

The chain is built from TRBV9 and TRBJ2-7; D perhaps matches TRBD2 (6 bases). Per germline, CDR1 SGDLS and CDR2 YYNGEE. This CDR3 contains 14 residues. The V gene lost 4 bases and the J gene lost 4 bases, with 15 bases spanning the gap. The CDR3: CASSLGYGLYEQYF. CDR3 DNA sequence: TGTGCCAGCAGCTTAGGCTACGGACTATACGAGCAGTACTTC.

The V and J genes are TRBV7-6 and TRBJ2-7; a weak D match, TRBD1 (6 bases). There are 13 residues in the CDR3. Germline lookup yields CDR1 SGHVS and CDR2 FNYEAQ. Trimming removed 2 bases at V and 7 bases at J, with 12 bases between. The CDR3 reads CASSLNRVGEQYF. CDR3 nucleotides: TGTGCCAGCAGCTTAAACAGGGTGGGGGAGCAGTACTTC.

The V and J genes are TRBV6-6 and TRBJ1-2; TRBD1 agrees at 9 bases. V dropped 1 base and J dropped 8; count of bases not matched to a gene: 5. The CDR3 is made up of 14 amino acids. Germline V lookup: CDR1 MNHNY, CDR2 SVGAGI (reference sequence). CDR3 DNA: TGTGCCAGCAGTTACTGGGACAGGGTGGGCGGCTACACCTTC. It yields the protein CASSYWDRVGGYTF.

CDR3 DNA sequence: TGCGCCAGCAGCCCCCTAGGGGTAGCGGGGGGGGCGAGCTCCTACAATGAGCAGTTCTTC. Residues: CASSPLGVAGGASSYNEQFF. The rearrangement links TRBV5-1 to TRBJ2-1, with 11 bases aligning to TRBD2. J gave up 0 bases and V 4 bases, and 15 bases lay outside the gene matches. Germline CDR1 and CDR2: SGHRS and YFSETQ. The CDR3 length is 20 residues.

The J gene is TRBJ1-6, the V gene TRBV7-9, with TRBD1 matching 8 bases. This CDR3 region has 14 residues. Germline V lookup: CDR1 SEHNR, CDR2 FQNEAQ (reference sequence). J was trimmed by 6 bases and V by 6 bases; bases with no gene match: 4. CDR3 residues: CASRSRGPNSPLHF. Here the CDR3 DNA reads TGTGCCAGCAGAAGCAGGGGGCCTAATTCACCCCTCCACTTT.

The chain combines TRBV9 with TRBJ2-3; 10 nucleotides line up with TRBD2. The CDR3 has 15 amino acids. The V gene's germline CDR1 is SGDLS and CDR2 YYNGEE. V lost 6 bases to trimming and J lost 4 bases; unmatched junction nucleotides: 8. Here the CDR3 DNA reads TGTGCCAGCACCCCTAGCGGGAGAGGGTCAGATACGCAGTATTTT. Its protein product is CASTPSGRGSDTQYF.

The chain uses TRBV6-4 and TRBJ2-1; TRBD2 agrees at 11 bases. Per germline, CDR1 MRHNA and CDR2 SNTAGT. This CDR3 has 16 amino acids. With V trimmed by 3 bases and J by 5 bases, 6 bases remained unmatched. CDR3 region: CASSDITSGGHNEQFF. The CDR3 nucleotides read TGTGCCAGCAGTGATATCACTAGCGGGGGCCACAATGAGCAGTTCTTC.

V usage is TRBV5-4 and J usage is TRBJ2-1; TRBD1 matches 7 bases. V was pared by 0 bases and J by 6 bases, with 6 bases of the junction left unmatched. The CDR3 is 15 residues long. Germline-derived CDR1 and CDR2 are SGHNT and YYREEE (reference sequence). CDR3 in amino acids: CASSLVRDRANEQFF. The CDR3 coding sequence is TGTGCCAGCAGCTTGGTACGTGACAGGGCCAATGAGCAGTTCTTC.

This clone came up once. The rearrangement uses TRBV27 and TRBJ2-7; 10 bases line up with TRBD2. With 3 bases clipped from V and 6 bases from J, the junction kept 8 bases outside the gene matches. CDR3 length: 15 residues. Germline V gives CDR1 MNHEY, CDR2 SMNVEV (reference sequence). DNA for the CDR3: TGTGCCAGCAGTTTCACGCTAGCGGGAGTCTCCGAGCAGTACTTC. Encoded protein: CASSFTLAGVSEQYF.

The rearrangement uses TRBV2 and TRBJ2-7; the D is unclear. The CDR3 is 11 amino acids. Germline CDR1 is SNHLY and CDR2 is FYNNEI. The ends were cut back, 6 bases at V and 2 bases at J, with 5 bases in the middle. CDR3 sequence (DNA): TGTGCCAGCAGCCGGGCCTACGAGCAGTACTTC. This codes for CASSRAYEQYF. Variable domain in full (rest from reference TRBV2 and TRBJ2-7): EPEVTQTPSHQVTQMGQEVILRCVPISNHLYFYWYRQILGQKVEFLVSFYNNEISEKSEIFDDQFSVERPDGSNFTLKIRSTKLEDSAMYFCASSRAYEQYFGPGTRLTVT.

In nucleotides, the CDR3 is TGTGCCAGCAGTTTGAGAGAGAACTATGGCTACACCTTC. This translates into CASSLRENYGYTF. The V and J genes are TRBV27 and TRBJ1-2; D gene ambiguous. Deletions cut 3 bases from V and 2 bases from J, with 7 bases between. The CDR3 has 13 residues. CDR1 and CDR2 from the germline V gene are MNHEY and SMNVEV (reference sequence).

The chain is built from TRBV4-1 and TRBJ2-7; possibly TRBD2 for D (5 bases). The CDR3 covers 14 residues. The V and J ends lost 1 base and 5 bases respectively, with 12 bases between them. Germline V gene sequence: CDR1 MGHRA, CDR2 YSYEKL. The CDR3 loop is CASSQVSVRDEQYF. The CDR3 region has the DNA TGCGCCAGCAGCCAAGTAAGCGTGCGGGACGAGCAGTACTTC.